A single sample gave rise to the 15 T cell receptor beta chains below, sequenced in a study of blood T cell repertoires in COVID-19. Assay used: immunoSEQ multiplex PCR; TCRdb lists only in-frame clones, some missing. The sample consists of fewer than 250,000 clones, 70% to 90% of them appearing once. The specimen sequenced was peripheral blood. These receptors all stem from a man between 60 and 75 years old with COVID-19, enrolled during active disease.

The chain has TRBV7-2 and TRBJ1-1, with a tentative D call TRBD1 (6 bases). There are 14 residues in the CDR3. V lost 3 bases to trimming and J lost 4 bases, with 12 bases between them. Germline CDR1 reads SGHTA; CDR2 reads FQGNSA. The chain's CDR3 is CASSFTGTITEAFF. Here the CDR3 DNA reads TGTGCCAGCAGCTTCACAGGGACAATCACTGAAGCTTTCTTT. Complete variable domain (other parts from reference TRBV7-2 and TRBJ1-1): GAGVSQSPSNKVTEKGKDVELRCDPISGHTALYWYRQSLGQGLEFLIYFQGNSAPDKSGLPSDRFSAERTGGSVSTLTIQRTQQEDSAVYLCASSFTGTITEAFFGQGTRLTVV.

CDR3 nucleotide sequence: TGTGCCACGTGGGCTAGCGCAGATACGCAGTATTTT. As protein: CATWASADTQYF. This chain connects TRBV7-8 to TRBJ2-3; TRBD2 might be the D (6 bases). The V end lost 10 bases, the J end lost 4 bases, and 12 bases lay between the germline ends. The CDR3 contains 12 residues. In germline, CDR1 is SGHVS, CDR2 FQNEAQ.

The genes are TRBV4-1 and TRBJ2-5; 8 bases fit TRBD1. The CDR3 is 15 residues long. J lost 5 bases, V lost 1 base, and 6 bases had no gene match. Per the germline V gene, CDR1 is MGHRA and CDR2 is YSYEKL. CDR3 protein: CASSQVPTGEETQYF. The CDR3 nucleotides are TGCGCCAGCAGCCAAGTACCGACAGGGGAGGAGACCCAGTACTTC.

The chain has TRBV12-5 and TRBJ1-6; D gene uncertain. Trimming removed 0 bases at V and 0 bases at J, with 9 bases between. In germline, CDR1 is LGHNT, CDR2 FRNRAP. The CDR3 loop spans 17 amino acids. The CDR3 loop is CASGLVQSSSYNSPLHF. CDR3 nucleotide sequence: TGTGCTAGTGGTTTGGTACAGTCGAGCTCCTATAATTCACCCCTCCACTTT. The variable domain in full, with the rest retrieved from reference TRBV12-5 and TRBJ1-6, is DARVTQTPRHKVTEMGQEVTMRCQPILGHNTVFWYRQTMMQGLELLAYFRNRAPLDDSGMPKDRFSAEMPDATLATLKIQPSEPRDSAVYFCASGLVQSSSYNSPLHFGNGTRLTVT.

The genes are TRBV30 and TRBJ1-5; a possible D gene is TRBD1 (6 bases). CDR1 and CDR2 from the germline V gene are GTSNPN and SVGIG (reference sequence). The CDR3 length is 14 residues. The V end was cut by 0 bases, the J end by 6 bases, with 12 bases between. CDR3 in DNA: TGTGCCTGGAGTGTACGACAGGTGGCTCAGCCCCAGCATTTT. Its protein is CAWSVRQVAQPQHF.

The chain uses TRBV5-4 and TRBJ2-5; TRBD2 might be the D (5 bases). V lost 0 bases, J lost 1 base, and 7 bases lay in between. The CDR3 runs 14 residues. CDR1 is SGHNT, CDR2 YYREEE, per germline (reference sequence). The CDR3 spells CASSLDGVQETQYF. Here the CDR3 DNA reads TGTGCCAGCAGCTTGGACGGGGTCCAAGAGACCCAGTACTTC.

The V call is TRBV7-9, the J call TRBJ2-3, with D possibly TRBD2 on 5 matching bases. Germline V gene lookup returns CDR1 SEHNR and CDR2 FQNEAQ (reference sequence). The CDR3 runs to 14 residues. V lost 10 bases and J 0 bases, leaving 14 bases between the germline ends. CDR3 in amino acids: CATILTGSTDTQYF. CDR3 sequence (DNA): TGTGCCACTATTCTTACGGGGAGCACAGATACGCAGTATTTT.

The gene calls are TRBV18 and TRBJ2-1; the match to TRBD2 covers 16 bases. Germline CDR1 is KGHSH and CDR2 is LQKENI. J gave up 8 bases and V 5 bases, and 3 bases lay outside the gene matches. This CDR3 comprises 15 residues. The CDR3 here is CASSAGTSGRDEQFF. The CDR3 region has the DNA TGTGCCAGCTCAGCCGGGACTAGCGGGAGGGATGAGCAGTTCTTC.

This clone was counted between two and nine times. Other DNA variants within this sample encode the same CDR3. The chain is built from TRBV6-6 and TRBJ2-2; TRBD2 matches 7 bases. Trimming cost V 9 bases and J 0 bases; bases outside gene matches: 4. The CDR3 consists of 14 residues. The germline CDR1 and CDR2 sequences are MNHNY and SVGAGI (reference sequence). The CDR3 DNA reads as TGTGCCAGTGGGACTACCCCGAACACCGGGGAGCTGTTTTTT. It specifies CASGTTPNTGELFF.

This clone was seen a single time. The V and J genes are TRBV2 and TRBJ1-1; D possibly corresponds to TRBD1 (6 bases). Trimming removed 6 bases at V and 2 bases at J, with 13 bases between. This CDR3 comprises 14 residues. The germline V gene has CDR1 SNHLY and CDR2 FYNNEI. CDR3 sequence reads: CASRGTLKNTEAFF. The CDR3 DNA sequence: TGTGCCAGCAGGGGGACACTCAAAAACACTGAAGCTTTCTTT.

The rearrangement uses TRBV28 and TRBJ1-1; TRBD1 is a possible D gene (5 bases). Germline V gives CDR1 MDHEN, CDR2 SYDVKM. The CDR3 contains 15 residues. V was shortened by 2 bases and J by 2 bases, with 12 bases between the two germline ends. The CDR3 protein is CASSLMGGLNTEAFF. The CDR3 nucleotides are TGTGCCAGCAGTTTAATGGGGGGTTTAAACACTGAAGCTTTCTTT.

The rearrangement uses TRBV6-5 and TRBJ2-3; TRBD2 is a possible D gene (5 bases). V shed 2 bases and J shed 5 bases, with 14 bases lying between them. The CDR3 length is 15 residues. CDR1 is MNHEY, CDR2 SVGAGI, per germline. Here the CDR3 reads CASSYRDGRGDTQYF. The DNA for the CDR3 is TGTGCCAGCAGTTACCGAGACGGACGGGGAGATACGCAGTATTTT.

V is TRBV12-3 or TRBV12-4 and J is TRBJ2-2; D is undetermined. Trimming shortened V by 1 base and J by 8 bases, and 8 bases separated the two germline ends. The CDR3 contains 13 residues. The CDR3 DNA sequence: TGTGCCAGCAGTTTAGTCTTGTCGGGGGAGCTGTTTTTT. Translation: CASSLVLSGELFF.

The J gene is TRBJ1-1, the V gene TRBV5-4; 10 nucleotides align to TRBD1. J lost 1 base, V lost 7 bases, and 4 bases had no gene match. Germline loops: CDR1 SGHNT, CDR2 YYREEE (reference sequence). CDR3 length: 14 amino acids. CDR3 DNA: TGTGCCAGCTCCTGGGACAGGGGGAACACTGAAGCTTTCTTT. It yields the protein CASSWDRGNTEAFF.

The rearrangement joins TRBV5-1 to TRBJ1-2; 12 positions match TRBD1. The CDR3 is 15 residues long. V was clipped by 4 bases and J by 3 bases; unmatched bases: 4. From germline, CDR1 is SGHRS and CDR2 YFSETQ. The CDR3 DNA reads TGCGCCAGCAGCATAGGGACAGGGGGCGACTATGGCTACACCTTC. Its protein product is CASSIGTGGDYGYTF.